This T cell receptor (beta chain) was obtained from a study of T cell clones after liver transplantation. Germline trimming cut 5 bases from V and 0 bases from J; bases unmatched to any gene: 7. The CDR3 contains 15 residues. CDR1 is MNHEY and CDR2 is SMNVEV in the germline V gene (reference sequence). This table comes from immunoSEQ multiplex PCR, and its TCRdb copy is limited to in-frame clones, with some not included. The top ten clones hold 0.8% to 1% of a sample with 90,000 to 120,000 clones, about 81% of them seen once. The receptor comes from a human donor who received a liver transplant. Sequenced here: CD4+ T cells from blood, sampled before liver transplant. J is TRBJ2-7 and V is TRBV27; TRBD2 aligns across 7 bases. In DNA form, the CDR3 reads TGTGCCAGCAGTCTCGAGCGGGGTAGCTCCTACGAGCAGTACTTC. Translation gives CASSLERGSSYEQYF.